These T cell receptor beta chains were read from a single sample in a study of T cell responses to AZD1222 COVID-19 vaccine. TCRdb's copy holds only in-frame clones and misses some; the assay was immunoSEQ multiplex PCR. The sample consists of 65,000 to 80,000 clones, approximately 90% of them appearing once. The sample consisted of peripheral blood, taken on day 0 of AZD1222 vaccination. The source of these receptors is an adult in good health. Both conserved end residues are trimmed from each CDR3. A D gene is named only where the DNA matches it firmly.

cdr3_length v_call d_call cdr3_aa
12 TRBV10-3 TRBD2 ATRGEGVGYTQY
11 TRBV15 . ATSLNMNTEAF
13 TRBV28 TRBD1 ASSLRQGRSYEQY
12 TRBV29-1 TRBD1 SVDKGQGNTEAF
12 TRBV6-2/TRBV6-3 TRBD1 ASSYDRGNGEQY
11 TRBV7-3 . ASSTTAQETQY
13 TRBV9 . ASSVEGNGGYEQY
15 TRBV11-2 . ASSPLRTGSWVTEAF
12 TRBV19 TRBD1 ASSTRQGNQPQH
13 TRBV5-4 . ASSLGRQTNTEAF
14 TRBV3-1/TRBV3-2 . ASSLTPTGRTDTQY
12 TRBV12-5 TRBD1 ASGPGQGNQPQH
15 TRBV7-9 TRBD2 ASRRPGTSGSTDTQY
12 TRBV11-2 . ASSPPDGEETQY
14 TRBV15 . ATSGGGLTGANVLT
10 TRBV10-3 . AISESGDKQY
13 TRBV28 . ASSLFARGYGELF
16 TRBV28 TRBD1 ASSLRPRYRTGGETQY
13 TRBV19 TRBD1 ASSNQGQEPYEQY
10 TRBV27 . ASSSEGQPQH
12 TRBV6-6 TRBD2 ASSWGGYQETQY
13 TRBV2 . ASSLRSGVYYEQY
13 TRBV9 . ASSARGSKEEKLF
11 TRBV7-9 . ASSRLDSYEQY
12 TRBV19 TRBD1 ASSIGQGNTEAF
10 TRBV18 . ASSPGSYEQY
15 TRBV7-2 TRBD1 ASSSIDRAPMNTEAF
13 TRBV4-1 TRBD2 ASRGTSVNTGELF
13 TRBV5-1 TRBD1 ASSPLPTGEFEQY
12 TRBV5-1 . ASGSERPYNEQF
14 TRBV28 TRBD1 ASSFAGQESNTEAF
13 TRBV21-1 . ASKPSGIGTDTQY
11 TRBV2 . ASSAYTYNEQF
14 TRBV4-2 TRBD2 ASSPPGLAGDNEQF
12 TRBV3-1/TRBV3-2 . ASSQDLGGMEAF
13 TRBV7-2 . ASNLRGASTDTQY
14 TRBV7-6 . ASSLAGPGSNQPQH
15 TRBV5-1 TRBD2 ASSPGTSGIDTDTQY
9 TRBV20-1 . SADRAYEQY
14 TRBV19 TRBD1 ASSSRDREYSGELF
13 TRBV2 TRBD1 ASSDGGQGGYEQY
11 TRBV18 . ASSPAGTYEQY
11 TRBV27 . ASSLFPHNEQF
12 TRBV27 TRBD1 ASSRQGLLYEQY
13 TRBV12-5 TRBD2 ASGLVNLAGETQY
14 TRBV3-1/TRBV3-2 . ASSQDQSGRNSPLH
13 TRBV3-1/TRBV3-2 . ASSQAVARADTQY
13 TRBV11-3 . ASSRAYQGNTEAF
11 TRBV7-8 . ASIPEGQETQY
12 TRBV20-1 TRBD2 SASLAGESDTQY
16 TRBV21-1 . ASSKVVQAIGGNQPQH
13 TRBV18 . ASSPPNPIEPEQY
10 TRBV24-1 . ATSDLGREQF
13 TRBV5-1 . ASSLIGQIQETQY